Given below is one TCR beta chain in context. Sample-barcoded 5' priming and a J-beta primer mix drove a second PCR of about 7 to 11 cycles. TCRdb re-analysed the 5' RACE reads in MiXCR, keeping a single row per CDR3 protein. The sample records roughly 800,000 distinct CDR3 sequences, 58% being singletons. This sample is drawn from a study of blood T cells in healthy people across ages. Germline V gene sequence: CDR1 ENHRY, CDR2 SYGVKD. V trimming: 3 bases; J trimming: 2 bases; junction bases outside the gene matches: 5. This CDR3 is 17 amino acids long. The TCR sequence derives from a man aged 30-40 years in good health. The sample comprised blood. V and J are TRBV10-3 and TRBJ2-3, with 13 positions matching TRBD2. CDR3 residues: CAISELGLAGDTDTQYF. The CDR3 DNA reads TGTGCCATCAGTGAACTCGGACTAGCGGGAGACACAGATACGCAGTATTTT.